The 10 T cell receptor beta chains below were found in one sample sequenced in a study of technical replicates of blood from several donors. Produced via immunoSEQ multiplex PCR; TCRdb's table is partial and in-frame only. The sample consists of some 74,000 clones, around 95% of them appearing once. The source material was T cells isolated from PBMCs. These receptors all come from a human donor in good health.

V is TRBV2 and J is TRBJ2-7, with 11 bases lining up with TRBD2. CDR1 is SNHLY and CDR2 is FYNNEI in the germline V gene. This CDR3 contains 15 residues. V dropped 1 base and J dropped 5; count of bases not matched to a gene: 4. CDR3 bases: TGTGCCAGCAGTGAAGTACTAGCGGGAGTGGACGAGCAGTACTTC. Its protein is CASSEVLAGVDEQYF.

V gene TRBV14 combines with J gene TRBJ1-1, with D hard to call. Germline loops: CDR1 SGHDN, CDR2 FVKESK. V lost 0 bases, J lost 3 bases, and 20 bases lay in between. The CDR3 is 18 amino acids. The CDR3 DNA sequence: TGTGCCAGCAGCCAAGAATCGGGATGGGAAGAGGAATACACTGAAGCTTTCTTT. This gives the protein CASSQESGWEEEYTEAFF. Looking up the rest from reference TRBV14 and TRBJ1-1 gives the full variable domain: EAGVTQFPSHSVIEKGQTVTLRCDPISGHDNLYWYRRVMGKEIKFLLHFVKESKQDESGMPNNRFLAERTGGTYSTLKVQPAELEDSGVYFCASSQESGWEEEYTEAFFGQGTRLTVV.

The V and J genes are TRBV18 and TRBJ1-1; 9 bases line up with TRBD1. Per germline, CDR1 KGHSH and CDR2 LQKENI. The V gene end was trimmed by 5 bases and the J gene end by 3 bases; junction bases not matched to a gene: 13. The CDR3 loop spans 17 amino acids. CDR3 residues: CASSSGQGGYGDTEAFF. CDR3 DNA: TGTGCCAGCTCATCGGGACAGGGAGGGTACGGGGACACTGAAGCTTTCTTT.

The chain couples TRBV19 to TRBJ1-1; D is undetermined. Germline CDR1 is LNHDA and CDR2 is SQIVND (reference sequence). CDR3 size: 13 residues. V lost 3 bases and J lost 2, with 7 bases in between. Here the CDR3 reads CASSIVRNTEAFF. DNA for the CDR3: TGTGCCAGTAGTATTGTCAGAAACACTGAAGCTTTCTTT.

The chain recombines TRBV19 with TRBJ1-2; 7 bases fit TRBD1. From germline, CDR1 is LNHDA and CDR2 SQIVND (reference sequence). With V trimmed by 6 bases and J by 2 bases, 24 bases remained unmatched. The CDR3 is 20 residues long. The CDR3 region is CASSVAYTGVLYVANYGYTF. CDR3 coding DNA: TGTGCCAGTAGCGTCGCCTATACAGGGGTTCTGTATGTGGCCAACTATGGCTACACCTTC.

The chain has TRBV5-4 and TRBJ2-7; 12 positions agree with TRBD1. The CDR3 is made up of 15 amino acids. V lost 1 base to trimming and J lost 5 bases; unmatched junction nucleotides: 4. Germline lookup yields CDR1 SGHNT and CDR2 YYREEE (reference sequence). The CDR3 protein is CASSLIGTGGDEQYF. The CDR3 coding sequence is TGTGCCAGCAGCTTGATCGGGACAGGGGGCGACGAGCAGTACTTC.

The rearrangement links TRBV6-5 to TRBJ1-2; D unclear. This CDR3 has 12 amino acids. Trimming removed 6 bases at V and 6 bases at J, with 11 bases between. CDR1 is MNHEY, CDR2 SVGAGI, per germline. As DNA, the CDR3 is TGTGCCAGCAGGAAACCCAGTGATGGCTACACCTTC. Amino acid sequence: CASRKPSDGYTF.

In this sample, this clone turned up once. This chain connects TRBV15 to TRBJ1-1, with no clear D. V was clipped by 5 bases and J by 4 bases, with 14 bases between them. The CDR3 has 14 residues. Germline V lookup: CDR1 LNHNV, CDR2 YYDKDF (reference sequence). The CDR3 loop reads CATSPGVRGTEAFF. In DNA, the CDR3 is TGTGCCACCAGCCCAGGCGTCCGGGGCACTGAAGCTTTCTTT.

The CDR3 region is CASGLAPKNIQYF. The CDR3 DNA is TGTGCCAGCGGACTAGCCCCCAAAAACATTCAGTACTTC. The chain couples TRBV7-2 to TRBJ2-4, with 8 bases lining up with TRBD2. The ends lost 8 bases at V and 2 bases at J; junction bases unmatched: 2. CDR1 SGHTA and CDR2 FQGNSA come from the germline V gene. CDR3 length: 13 residues.

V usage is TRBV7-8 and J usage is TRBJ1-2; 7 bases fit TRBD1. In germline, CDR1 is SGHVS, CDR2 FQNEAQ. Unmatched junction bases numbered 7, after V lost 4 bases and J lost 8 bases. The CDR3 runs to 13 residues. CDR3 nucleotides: TGTGCCAGCAGCTCCGGAACAGGGGACGGCTACACCTTC. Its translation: CASSSGTGDGYTF.